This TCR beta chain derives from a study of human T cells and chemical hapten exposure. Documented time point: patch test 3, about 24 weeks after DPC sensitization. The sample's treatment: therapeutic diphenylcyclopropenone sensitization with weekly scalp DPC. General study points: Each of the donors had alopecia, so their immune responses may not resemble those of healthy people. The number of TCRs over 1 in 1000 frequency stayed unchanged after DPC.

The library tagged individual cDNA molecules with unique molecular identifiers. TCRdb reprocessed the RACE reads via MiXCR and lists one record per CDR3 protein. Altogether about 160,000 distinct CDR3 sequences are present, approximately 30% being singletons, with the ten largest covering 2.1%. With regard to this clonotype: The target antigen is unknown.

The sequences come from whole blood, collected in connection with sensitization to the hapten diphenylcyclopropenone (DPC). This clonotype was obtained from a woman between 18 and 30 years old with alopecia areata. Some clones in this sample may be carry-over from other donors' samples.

The CDR3 bases are TGCAGCGTGGAAACAGGAAACACCATATATTTT. It specifies CSVETGNTIYF. The V gene is TRBV29-1, the J gene TRBJ1-3, with D hard to call. This CDR3 has 11 amino acids. In germline, CDR1 is SQVTM, CDR2 ANQGSEA. V gave up 6 bases and J gave up 4 bases, with 7 bases separating them. Combining the CDR3 with reference TRBV29-1 and TRBJ1-3 gives the whole variable domain SAVISQKPSRDICQRGTSLTIQCQVDSQVTMMFWYRQQPGQSLTLIATANQGSEATYESGFVIDKFPISRPNLTFSTLTVSNMSPEDSSIYLCSVETGNTIYFGEGSWLTVV.